This is a list of T cell receptor beta chains from one sample in a study of cytomegalovirus exposure and HLA in healthy donors. Assay used: immunoSEQ multiplex PCR; TCRdb lists only in-frame clones, some missing. The table shows more than 110,000 clones, with around 79% occurring only once. Specimen: PBMCs. Receptors originate from a female donor in good health and CMV-seronegative. Each CDR3 is given with its conserved first and last residue. The order of the fields is V gene, J gene, CDR3 protein.

v_gene: TRBV5-8; j_gene: TRBJ2-2; CDR3aa: CASSQDDYTGELFF
v_gene: TRBV7-2; j_gene: TRBJ1-2; CDR3aa: CASSLENRAYGYTF
v_gene: TRBV18; j_gene: TRBJ1-1; CDR3aa: CASSPPPGGKMNTEAFF
v_gene: TRBV6-6; j_gene: TRBJ1-1; CDR3aa: CASGTGPRRAFF
v_gene: TRBV9; j_gene: TRBJ1-3; CDR3aa: CASSVSEGNTIYF
v_gene: TRBV11-1; j_gene: TRBJ2-7; CDR3aa: CASSPGTAYEQYF
v_gene: TRBV4-3; j_gene: TRBJ1-2; CDR3aa: CASSQEHRGSDYGYTF
v_gene: TRBV4-1; j_gene: TRBJ1-5; CDR3aa: CASSQGLTGRPQHF
v_gene: TRBV30; j_gene: -; CDR3aa: CAWKRGGGGDYEQYF
v_gene: TRBV5-1; j_gene: TRBJ2-5; CDR3aa: CASSVPSGGETQYF
v_gene: TRBV7-9; j_gene: TRBJ1-3; CDR3aa: CASSFLQPGGNTIYF
v_gene: TRBV13; j_gene: TRBJ1-2; CDR3aa: CASSPGAPPGYGYTF
v_gene: TRBV7-9; j_gene: TRBJ2-7; CDR3aa: CASSTDRDEQYF
v_gene: TRBV7-9; j_gene: TRBJ2-5; CDR3aa: CASSISGYQETQYF